This T cell receptor (beta chain) was recorded in a study of tumor-infiltrating lymphocytes in primary liver carcinoma. Study-wide findings and caveats: The top-250-clone fraction was significantly higher in tumors than in blood (p = 0.039).

TCR beta cDNA was prepared out of roughly 500 ng total RNA by means of a constant-region primer. Library construction for TCR beta comprised three nested multiplex PCR rounds performed with slightly modified ARM-PCR. Each of the first two PCR rounds ran approximately 11 cycles with TRBV1-TRBV30 forward and C-beta reverse primers. One entry per CDR3 protein results from TCRdb running MiXCR on the multiplex PCR reads. The sample records more than 95,000 distinct CDR3 sequences, around 64% being singletons. Comments on this clonotype: No antigen is known for it. Mismatch with germline at one junction end may stem from a read error.

CDR3 length: 15 residues. CDR1 and CDR2 (germline): SGHNT, YENEEA. Co-extraction of RNA and DNA was performed on roughly 17-32 mg of unsorted bulk tissue. Every tumor yielded five separate sampled regions. Whichever tumor sample was examined, it had over 75% viable tumor cells. This TCR derives from a woman in her fifties or sixties with primary liver carcinoma and hepatitis B virus infection. The sample consisted of liver tumor tissue from sampling region 3. This sample's subset: tumor region T3, left-lateral pole. The chain carries TRBV11-3 and TRBJ2-3; a weak D match, TRBD1 (5 bases). The CDR3 loop is CTSSFDRHTTGTQYF. Here the CDR3 DNA reads TGTACCAGCAGCTTTGATCGACATACTACAGGTACGCAGTATTTT. The whole variable domain, filled in from reference TRBV11-3 and TRBJ2-3, reads EAGVVQSPRYKIIEKKQPVAFWCNPISGHNTLYWYLQNLGQGPELLIRYENEEAVDDSQLPKDRFSAERLKGVDSTLKIQPAELGDSAVYLCTSSFDRHTTGTQYFGPGTRLTVL.